The clone carrying this T cell receptor (beta chain) was seen once. This entry comes from a study of blood T cell repertoires in COVID-19. TCRdb keeps only in-frame clones here, not all; method: immunoSEQ multiplex PCR. This table has about 210,000 clones, approximately 81% appearing once. The sequenced sample was PBMCs or T cells enriched from blood (not recorded which). The sequence came from a woman between 50 and 59 years old with acute COVID-19.

CDR3 in DNA: TGTGCCAGCAGCTTACAGGGGTGGGATGAGCAGTTCTTC. Translating gives CASSLQGWDEQFF. This sequence joins TRBV7-2 and TRBJ2-1, with D tentatively TRBD1 (6 bases). Trimming stripped 2 bases from V and 8 bases from J, with 10 bases between. The length of the CDR3 is 13 residues. CDR1 and CDR2 (germline): SGHTA, FQGNSA.